This T cell receptor beta chain was retrieved from a study of blood T cell repertoires in COVID-19. Study-level background: COVID-19 samples, acute and convalescent, were from the United States, Italy and Spain. Nucleic acid was either cDNA or gDNA, and it came from T cells, B-cell-depleted T cells, or PBMCs.

Authors' processing steps: Reference gene primers were amplified, and this amplification served to estimate nucleated cell counts. Clones were sequenced by immunoSEQ multiplex PCR, and TCRdb holds only the in-frame ones, with some missing. V, J and clone size are those of that table, while D and trimming were read from the DNA. The sample carries a few hundred thousand clones, about 80% recorded once. CDR1 and CDR2 from the germline V gene are MNHEY and SVGAGI. V lost 1 base and J 0 bases, leaving 9 bases between the germline ends. This CDR3 region has 15 residues. The TCR comes from a woman aged 55-69 years with acute or convalescent COVID-19. Material: peripheral blood. This rearrangement joins TRBV6-5 to TRBJ1-2; unclear D gene. In nucleotides, the CDR3 is TGTGCCAGCAGTTACTTGGGAGAGGCTAACTATGGCTACACCTTC. This sequence encodes CASSYLGEANYGYTF.